This passage covers 20 T cell receptor beta chains from one sample sequenced in a study of STAT3 mutations in large granular lymphocyte leukemia. Regarding the study as a whole: In T-cell large granular lymphocyte leukemia, about half of patients showed multiple immunodominant subclonotypes.

Profiling relied on immunoSEQ multiplex PCR, and the TCRdb table lists in-frame clones only, not all of them. The sample records some 10,000 clones, less than 90% being singletons. The antigens for these receptors are not known. The specimen sequenced was peripheral blood mononuclear cells. The receptors originated from a man at least 80 years old with T-cell large granular lymphocyte leukemia. Some clones in this sample may be carry-over from other donors' samples.

The chain employs TRBV11-2 and TRBJ2-2; perhaps TRBD2 as D (5 bases). Per germline, CDR1 SGHAT and CDR2 FQNNGV. The CDR3 totals 15 residues. The V and J ends lost 0 bases and 5 bases respectively, with 10 bases between them. Written as DNA, the CDR3 is TGTGCCAGCAGCTTAGACGGGGTTTTAACCGGGGAGCTGTTTTTT. Its protein is CASSLDGVLTGELFF.

The chain couples TRBV7-8 to TRBJ2-5; D may correspond to TRBD1 or TRBD2 (5 bases each). Germline V lookup: CDR1 SGHVS, CDR2 FQNEAQ. The CDR3 is 17 residues long. Trimming took off 5 bases at V and 5 bases at J, with 24 bases between the two ends. This CDR3 reads CASSRYRGGSGLETQYF. Here the CDR3 DNA reads TGTGCCAGCAGCCGGTACCGTGGCGGGTCAGGGCTGGAGACCCAGTACTTC.

The J gene is TRBJ2-7, the V gene TRBV9; 7 nucleotides match TRBD1. The CDR3 totals 15 residues. Trimming took 3 bases from V and 1 from J; bases not matched to a gene: 7. The germline V gene has CDR1 SGDLS and CDR2 YYNGEE. The CDR3 region is CASSAQGVRSYEQYF. In nucleotides, the CDR3 is TGTGCCAGCAGCGCCCAGGGGGTAAGGTCCTACGAGCAGTACTTC.

CDR3 region: CASSQERGAGQHF. As DNA, the CDR3 is TGCGCCAGCAGCCAAGAGAGAGGGGCAGGCCAGCATTTT. The chain is built from TRBV4-3 and TRBJ1-5, with D maybe TRBD1 (5 bases). V dropped 0 bases and J dropped 12 bases, with 12 bases sitting between them. CDR1 and CDR2 (germline): LGHNA, YSLEER. CDR3 length: 13 residues.

The gene calls are TRBV7-2 and TRBJ1-5; 11 bases match TRBD1. Germline V gene data show CDR1 as SGHTA and CDR2 as FQGNSA. V dropped 4 bases and J dropped 7; count of bases not matched to a gene: 3. The CDR3 consists of 14 residues. As DNA, the CDR3 is TGTGCCAGCAGCTCCCGGACAGGGGGCCAGCCCCAGCATTTT. The encoded protein is CASSSRTGGQPQHF.

The chain carries TRBV7-9 and TRBJ1-1, with D possibly matching TRBD1 (6 bases). The CDR3 has 12 amino acids. The germline gives CDR1 SEHNR, CDR2 FQNEAQ (reference sequence). V was shortened by 5 bases and J by 8 bases, with 12 bases between the two germline ends. Here the CDR3 reads CASSLAGTEAFF. The CDR3 DNA follows: TGTGCCAGCAGCCTCGCCGGGACAGAAGCTTTCTTT.

V is TRBV5-1 and J is TRBJ1-4; D unclear. Germline V gene data show CDR1 as SGHRS and CDR2 as YFSETQ. V was trimmed by 0 bases and J by 8 bases, leaving 14 bases between them. CDR3 length: 15 amino acids. The CDR3 region is CASSLGSILGEKLFF. The CDR3, as DNA: TGCGCCAGCAGCTTGGGATCGATTCTAGGGGAAAAACTGTTTTTT. The full variable domain, its missing parts supplied by reference TRBV5-1 and TRBJ1-4, is KAGVTQTPRYLIKTRGQQVTLSCSPISGHRSVSWYQQTPGQGLQFLFEYFSETQRNKGNFPGRFSGRQFSNSRSEMNVSTLELGDSALYLCASSLGSILGEKLFFGSGTQLSVL.

This clone turned up a few times. The V gene is TRBV7-9, the J gene TRBJ1-4; no reliable D call. The CDR3 is 14 residues long. Germline loops: CDR1 SEHNR, CDR2 FQNEAQ (reference sequence). V lost 1 base and J 3 bases, leaving 6 bases between the germline ends. CDR3 amino acids: CASSLVQSNEKLFF. The CDR3 region has the DNA TGTGCCAGCAGCTTAGTGCAGTCTAATGAAAAACTGTTTTTT. Filled out from reference TRBV7-9 and TRBJ1-4, the complete variable domain reads DTGVSQNPRHKITKRGQNVTFRCDPISEHNRLYWYRQTLGQGPEFLTYFQNEAQLEKSRLLSDRFSAERPKGSFSTLEIQRTEQGDSAMYLCASSLVQSNEKLFFGSGTQLSVL.

The chain carries TRBV5-1 and TRBJ1-2, with D possibly being TRBD1 (5 bases). In germline, CDR1 is SGHRS, CDR2 YFSETQ. V lost 0 bases, J lost 6 bases, and 6 bases lay in between. The CDR3 consists of 12 residues. CDR3 nucleotides: TGCGCCAGCAGCTTGGAACAGGATGGCTACACCTTC. It yields the protein CASSLEQDGYTF.

J is TRBJ1-4 and V is TRBV5-1; no reliable D call. V was pared by 0 bases and J by 5 bases, with 5 bases between. The CDR3 runs to 13 residues. Germline assignment: CDR1 SGHRS and CDR2 YFSETQ. CDR3 protein: CASSLDLNEKLFF. For the CDR3, the DNA is TGCGCCAGCAGCTTGGATTTGAATGAAAAACTGTTTTTT.

The chain couples TRBV18 to TRBJ1-6; D not resolved. Germline V gene data show CDR1 as KGHSH and CDR2 as LQKENI. This CDR3 spans 13 amino acids. With 1 base removed from V and 10 bases from J, the gap between germline ends came to 8 bases. The CDR3: CASSPLEESPLHF. The CDR3 coding sequence is TGTGCCAGCTCACCACTTGAGGAGTCACCCCTCCACTTT.

The chain links TRBV5-4 to TRBJ2-7; TRBD2 matches at 9 bases. This CDR3 contains 14 residues. V was clipped by 4 bases and J by 0 bases; unmatched bases: 2. Germline CDR1 and CDR2: SGHNT and YYREEE (reference sequence). The CDR3 sequence: CASSLGLASYEQYF. The CDR3 DNA follows: TGTGCCAGCAGCCTGGGACTAGCCTCCTACGAGCAGTACTTC.

The CDR3 coding sequence is TGTGCCAGCAGTTATTTCAGTGTAGGGGCCAACGAGCAGTACTTC. Protein sequence: CASSYFSVGANEQYF. The rearrangement joins TRBV5-4 to TRBJ2-7, with a weak D call TRBD1 (5 bases). This CDR3 is 15 amino acids long. The germline gives CDR1 SGHNT, CDR2 YYREEE (reference sequence). The V gene lost 5 bases and the J gene lost 5 bases, with 20 bases spanning the gap.

This CDR3 reads CASRTTGGTEAFF. The CDR3 nucleotides read TGTGCCAGCAGAACGACAGGGGGTACTGAAGCTTTCTTT. The V and J genes are TRBV7-9 and TRBJ1-1; 9 bases match TRBD1. The CDR3 is 13 residues long. J was trimmed by 5 bases and V by 6 bases; bases with no gene match: 4. Germline V lookup: CDR1 SEHNR, CDR2 FQNEAQ (reference sequence).

The V and J genes are TRBV15 and TRBJ1-6; no reliable D call. V lost 0 bases and J 0 bases, leaving 3 bases between the germline ends. CDR1 and CDR2 (germline): LNHNV, YYDKDF (reference sequence). CDR3 size: 15 residues. Written as DNA, the CDR3 is TGTGCCACCAGCAGAGATGCCTCCTATAATTCACCCCTCCACTTT. Protein: CATSRDASYNSPLHF.

Notes on this clone: Other DNA sequences from this sample encode an identical CDR3 as well. This CDR3 is CASSPRTGDGYTF. The DNA of the CDR3 is TGTGCCAGCAGCCCCCGGACAGGGGATGGCTACACCTTC. The chain couples TRBV14 to TRBJ1-2; 9 bases map to TRBD1. Germline-derived CDR1 and CDR2 are SGHDN and FVKESK. CDR3 length: 13 amino acids. The V gene end was trimmed by 4 bases and the J gene end by 6 bases; junction bases not matched to a gene: 3.

This chain links TRBV4-3 with TRBJ1-2, with 7 positions matching TRBD1. CDR3 length: 15 amino acids. Germline V gene lookup returns CDR1 LGHNA and CDR2 YSLEER. V dropped 0 bases and J dropped 8; count of bases not matched to a gene: 9. The CDR3 protein is CASSQDRLTGRGYTF. In nucleotides, the CDR3 is TGCGCCAGCAGCCAAGATAGGCTGACAGGGCGCGGCTACACCTTC.

V gene TRBV15 combines with J gene TRBJ1-5; 7 bases fit TRBD1. J gave up 2 bases and V 2 bases, and 3 bases lay outside the gene matches. From germline, CDR1 is LNHNV and CDR2 YYDKDF (reference sequence). This CDR3 region has 15 residues. CDR3 amino acids: CATSRTGDGNQPQHF. In DNA form, the CDR3 reads TGTGCCACCAGCAGAACAGGGGATGGCAATCAGCCCCAGCATTTT.

A remark on this clone: A junction end diverges from the germline sequence, so it may reflect a read error. The V call is TRBV4-2, the J call TRBJ2-1, with D unresolved. Looked up from germline, CDR1 is LGHNA and CDR2 is YNFKEQ. CDR3 length equals 14 residues. The CDR3 coding sequence is TGTGCCAGCAGCCAAGACGTCAGCTACTATGAGCAGTTCTTC. Its protein product is CASSQDVSYYEQFF.

The rearrangement uses TRBV7-2 and TRBJ1-3; possible D gene TRBD1, 6 bases. CDR1 SGHTA and CDR2 FQGNSA come from the germline V gene. The CDR3 contains 15 residues. V was trimmed by 0 bases and J by 2 bases, leaving 8 bases between them. The CDR3 sequence is CASSLAAGAGNTIYF. In nucleotides, the CDR3 is TGTGCCAGCAGCTTAGCGGCAGGGGCTGGAAACACCATATATTTT.